What follows are 20 T cell receptor beta chains derived from one specimen sequenced in a study of blood T cell repertoires in COVID-19 (TCRdb year 2020). The receptor library was made with the immunoSEQ multiplex PCR assay. TCRdb mirrors the immuneACCESS table, restricted to in-frame sequences. Some clones are absent from its copies; in checked studies, under half trace to an unresolved V gene, and the reason for the others is unknown. For this sample there are about 280,000 clones; about four fifths appear just once. The ten largest clones take up roughly 4.7% of the sample. The source material was PBMCs or T cells enriched from blood (not recorded which). Receptors were obtained from a man aged 35-49 years who had been exposed to COVID-19.

The chain employs TRBV5-1 and TRBJ2-1; TRBD2 matches at 8 bases. J gave up 10 bases and V 4 bases, and 4 bases lay outside the gene matches. Germline CDR1 SGHRS, CDR2 YFSETQ. There are 12 residues in the CDR3. Here the CDR3 DNA reads TGCGCCAGCAGCACAGCGGGAGTGGAGCAGTTCTTC. It encodes CASSTAGVEQFF.

V usage is TRBV19 and J usage is TRBJ2-1; no reliable D call. Germline V gene data show CDR1 as LNHDA and CDR2 as SQIVND (reference sequence). V lost 3 bases and J lost 7, with 7 bases in between. CDR3 length equals 12 residues. The CDR3 DNA follows: TGTGCCAGTAGTATCAAAACAAATGAGCAGTTCTTC. It is translated as CASSIKTNEQFF.

The chain has TRBV9 and TRBJ2-3; no firm D call. The CDR3 runs to 14 residues. V was trimmed by 0 bases and J by 2 bases, leaving 7 bases between them. Looked up from germline, CDR1 is SGDLS and CDR2 is YYNGEE. CDR3 DNA: TGTGCCAGCAGCGTAGGGCCAAACACAGATACGCAGTATTTT. This sequence encodes CASSVGPNTDTQYF.

This rearrangement joins TRBV18 to TRBJ2-1; tentative D call: TRBD2 (5 bases). CDR1 and CDR2 from the germline V gene are KGHSH and LQKENI. Between the trimmed V and J ends, which lost 2 bases and 7 bases, there was a span of 12 bases. This CDR3 is 14 amino acids long. As DNA, the CDR3 is TGTGCCAGCTCACCAGCAGGACCGGGGAATGAGCAGTTCTTC. Protein sequence: CASSPAGPGNEQFF.

The rearrangement joins TRBV5-1 to TRBJ2-7, with 11 nucleotides matching TRBD1. Germline V CDR1 and CDR2: SGHRS, YFSETQ. CDR3 length equals 17 residues. V lost 0 bases, J lost 6 bases, and 11 bases stayed unmatched. CDR3 amino acids: CASSLGRRGTGGREQYF. Here the CDR3 DNA reads TGCGCCAGCAGCTTGGGGCGGCGGGGGACAGGGGGGCGCGAGCAGTACTTC.

J is TRBJ2-3 and V is TRBV13, with D possibly being TRBD2 (6 bases). The CDR3 sequence is 14 residues long. Germline V gene data show CDR1 as PRHDT and CDR2 as FYEKMQ (reference sequence). The V end lost 5 bases, the J end lost 8 bases, and 17 bases lay between the germline ends. The CDR3 DNA reads as TGTGCCAGCAGCGCCTCCCGGGAGAGAAGTACGCAGTATTTT. It translates to CASSASRERSTQYF.

The V call is TRBV6-5, the J call TRBJ1-6, with D hard to call. CDR3 length equals 15 residues. From germline, CDR1 is MNHEY and CDR2 SVGAGI. Trimming cost V 6 bases and J 7 bases, with 16 bases left between them. In DNA form, the CDR3 reads TGTGCCAGCAGCCTCCGGGGAAGCGGGAATTCACCCCTCCACTTT. It encodes CASSLRGSGNSPLHF.

This chain joins TRBV3-1 (or the pseudogene TRBV3-2) and TRBJ1-2, with D perhaps matching TRBD1 (5 bases). The CDR3 extends over 16 amino acids. CDR1 and CDR2 from the germline V gene are LGHDT and YNNKEL (reference sequence). V lost 1 base and J 5 bases, leaving 17 bases between the germline ends. The CDR3 spells CASSQGSKGVWYGYTF. CDR3 sequence (DNA): TGTGCCAGCAGCCAAGGCTCGAAAGGGGTTTGGTATGGCTACACCTTC.

This chain joins TRBV6-5 and TRBJ2-7, with 7 positions matching TRBD1. Looked up from germline, CDR1 is MNHEY and CDR2 is SVGAGI. The J segment lost 2 bases and the V segment lost 8 bases, leaving 3 bases of the junction unmatched. The length of the CDR3 is 12 residues. The CDR3 region has the DNA TGTGCCAGCGGCGACAGGGCCTACGAGCAGTACTTC. Protein product: CASGDRAYEQYF.

The chain joins TRBV11-2 to TRBJ1-5; maybe TRBD1 (6 bases). V was clipped by 4 bases and J by 0 bases, with 10 bases between them. CDR1 is SGHAT and CDR2 is FQNNGV in the germline V gene. The CDR3 spans 15 residues. The CDR3 reads CASSSPDSSNQPQHF. In DNA, the CDR3 is TGTGCCAGCAGCTCCCCGGACAGTAGCAATCAGCCCCAGCATTTT.

This clone was seen a single time. The CDR3 loop reads CSVETGRYGYTF. In nucleotides, the CDR3 is TGCAGCGTGGAAACTGGGAGGTATGGCTACACCTTC. The V and J genes are TRBV29-1 and TRBJ1-2; D unresolved. V was pared by 6 bases and J by 5 bases, with 13 bases between. CDR1 and CDR2 from the germline V gene are SQVTM and ANQGSEA. There are 12 residues in the CDR3. Variable domain in full (rest from reference TRBV29-1 and TRBJ1-2): SAVISQKPSRDICQRGTSLTIQCQVDSQVTMMFWYRQQPGQSLTLIATANQGSEATYESGFVIDKFPISRPNLTFSTLTVSNMSPEDSSIYLCSVETGRYGYTFGSGTRLTVV.

The gene calls are TRBV6-1 and TRBJ2-3; 11 bases align to TRBD2. The germline CDR1 and CDR2 sequences are MNHNS and SASEGT. This CDR3 contains 18 residues. J gave up 0 bases and V 2 bases, and 7 bases lay outside the gene matches. CDR3 protein: CASSERKGTSGSTDTQYF. In nucleotides, the CDR3 is TGTGCCAGCAGTGAACGTAAAGGGACTAGCGGTAGCACAGATACGCAGTATTTT.

V and J are TRBV6-2 or TRBV6-3 and TRBJ2-3, with 7 bases fitting TRBD1. V lost 2 bases to trimming and J lost 4 bases; unmatched junction nucleotides: 0. The germline V gene has CDR1 MNHEY and CDR2 SVGEGT. This CDR3 spans 13 amino acids. For the CDR3, the DNA is TGTGCCAGCAGTTACAGGGGGCCAGATACGCAGTATTTT. It codes for CASSYRGPDTQYF.

This chain connects TRBV18 to TRBJ1-1, with D possibly matching TRBD1 (5 bases). Deletions cut 6 bases from V and 4 bases from J, with 18 bases between. The germline V gene encodes CDR1 KGHSH and CDR2 LQKENI. The CDR3 contains 15 residues. The CDR3 DNA reads TGTGCCAGCTCCTTTACCGGCAGGGAAGGCACTGAAGCTTTCTTT. Translated, it gives CASSFTGREGTEAFF.

The chain carries TRBV24-1 and TRBJ2-7, with a possible D match to TRBD1 (5 bases). Germline V CDR1 and CDR2: KGHDR, SFDVKD. This CDR3 contains 14 residues. The V and J ends lost 3 bases and 2 bases respectively, with 10 bases between them. This chain's CDR3 is CATSDPTVAYEQYF. The CDR3 bases are TGTGCCACCAGTGATCCGACAGTAGCCTACGAGCAGTACTTC.

This chain connects TRBV7-9 to TRBJ2-3; possible D gene TRBD2, 6 bases. Germline CDR1 and CDR2: SEHNR and FQNEAQ (reference sequence). This CDR3 comprises 14 residues. Trimming cost V 5 bases and J 5 bases, with 14 bases left between them. The CDR3 DNA follows: TGTGCCAGCAGCACGCGGGGTTGGGAAGATACGCAGTATTTT. Protein sequence: CASSTRGWEDTQYF. The complete variable domain, with remaining parts taken from reference TRBV7-9 and TRBJ2-3, reads DTGVSQNPRHKITKRGQNVTFRCDPISEHNRLYWYRQTLGQGPEFLTYFQNEAQLEKSRLLSDRFSAERPKGSFSTLEIQRTEQGDSAMYLCASSTRGWEDTQYFGPGTRLTVL.

The genes are TRBV19 and TRBJ2-1; TRBD2 matches at 8 bases. The CDR3 has 16 amino acids. With 0 bases clipped from V and 6 bases from J, the junction kept 7 bases outside the gene matches. In germline, CDR1 is LNHDA, CDR2 SQIVND (reference sequence). The CDR3 nucleotides read TGTGCCAGTAGTATAGATGGGACTAGGAGGAGCAATGAGCAGTTCTTC. It codes for CASSIDGTRRSNEQFF.

The V and J genes are TRBV6-5 and TRBJ1-4; no clear D. Germline values: CDR1 MNHEY, CDR2 SVGAGI. The CDR3 consists of 15 residues. Trimming pared 2 bases from V and 8 bases from J, leaving 15 bases between. CDR3 residues: CASSYRRSLNEKLFF. In DNA form, the CDR3 reads TGTGCCAGCAGTTACCGGCGGTCCCTAAACGAAAAACTGTTTTTT.

This clone was observed a few times. This chain uses TRBV5-1 with TRBJ1-1; possible D gene TRBD1, 6 bases. The V gene lost 1 base and the J gene lost 3 bases, with 13 bases spanning the gap. Germline V gives CDR1 SGHRS, CDR2 YFSETQ. The CDR3 consists of 15 residues. DNA for the CDR3: TGCGCCAGCAGCTTGAACAGCCCAGGGGACACTGAAGCTTTCTTT. Its translation: CASSLNSPGDTEAFF.

This chain uses TRBV11-3 with TRBJ1-1; no clear D gene. Germline CDR1 is SGHNT and CDR2 is YENEEA. CDR3 length equals 12 residues. V dropped 7 bases and J dropped 10 bases, with 16 bases sitting between them. CDR3 residues: CASTLPGGAAFF. DNA of the CDR3: TGTGCCAGCACCCTCCCGGGTGGTGCAGCTTTCTTT. The full variable domain, completed using reference TRBV11-3 and TRBJ1-1, is EAGVVQSPRYKIIEKKQPVAFWCNPISGHNTLYWYLQNLGQGPELLIRYENEEAVDDSQLPKDRFSAERLKGVDSTLKIQPAELGDSAVYLCASTLPGGAAFFGQGTRLTVV.